Here is one T cell receptor (beta chain) with its context. No cognate antigen has been identified for it. Nothing much larger sits one base from this clone, and base qualities are not available. Explained via the paper, the time point label denotes: baseline before first vaccination. Vaccinee samples came from UK trials COV001 and COV002, including a single-blind randomized controlled phase 2/3 trial of AZD1222 (ChAdOx1 nCoV-19) in healthy adults. Trial participant PBMC samples were collected at day 0 and day 28 after the second dose for TCRbeta chain sequencing. This sample was taken from a study of T cell responses to AZD1222 COVID-19 vaccine (dated by TCRdb to the early 2020s). Some background on the complete study: AZD1222 recipients with second doses at about 4 weeks or about 12 weeks were pooled, because spike-specific TCR depth and breadth did not differ between schedules. A total of approximately 230 trial participants underwent TCR sequencing, of whom about 210 received two doses of AZD1222 and about 26 received two doses of the MenACWY control vaccine. Enrollment into the trials was organized by age into subgroups of 18-55, 56-69 and 70-plus years, and those subgroups contained approximately 150, 30 and 60 TCR-sequenced participants, respectively. Study-wide conclusions, independent of this receptor: Most participants were white British and females outnumbered males, and the authors suggested that clonal diversity may have been underestimated. Because no day 14 peak-response samples were available, repertoires were characterized only after the peak T cell response. In the small 56-69-year group, the increase in depth fell short of significance, most likely because of low power. After two AZD1222 doses, spike-specific TCR breadth and depth were significantly higher than at day 0 and than in MenACWY recipients. Conclusions about previously exposed vaccinees were limited because only six AZD1222 recipients were SARS-CoV-2 seropositive at baseline. CD4 TCRs associated with the vaccine covered the entire spike protein, and the dominant responses were in regions 160-218 and 743-854. Epitopes outside the regions mutated in the B.1.351 and B.1.1.7 variants were reportedly recognized by nearly half of the unique spike-specific TCRs.

The CDR3 regions of human TCRbeta chains were analyzed by immunosequencing. The published analysis was carried out like this. TCRs in the repertoires were matched against a reference library of SARS-CoV-2-specific TCRs that had been generated with the MIRA antigen-specificity platform. Breadth was defined as the fraction of unique TCRs that were SARS-CoV-2-associated, and depth was defined as the fraction of total T cells that were SARS-CoV-2-associated. Using the MIRA data, each spike-specific TCR was assigned both to the spike region to which the TCR was reactive and to a CD4 or CD8 class. Log10-transformed breadth and depth values were compared by one-way ANOVA with Sidak's multiple comparisons tests. Sourced from immuneACCESS, this table was stored by TCRdb with only in-frame sequences that have V and J called. A share of the clones is absent; for the studies checked, an unresolved V gene accounts for under half, and the remainder has no known explanation. That table gives V, J and clone size, and the DNA gave D and trimming. The sample data list about 180,000 clones, and roughly nine tenths of these were observed just once. About 2.8% of the sample goes to the ten largest clones.

CDR1 and CDR2, per the germline V gene, are SGHRS and YFSETQ. V is cut by 0 bases and J by 5 bases, and the space between the germline ends is 6 bases. The CDR3 starts with the cysteine, ends with the phenylalanine, and has 13 residues. The retained sequence is limited to the CDR3, 39 bases, with the frame set at the first base. The sequence is built from TRBV5-1 and TRBJ2-1, with the D gene uncertain. This specimen consisted of peripheral blood, obtained on day 0 of AZD1222 vaccination. The TCR comes from an adult in good health. The DNA sequence reads TGCGCCAGCAGCTTGGGGCGGAACAATGAGCAGTTCTTC. Translated, it reads CASSLGRNNEQFF.